The T cell receptor (beta chain) described here comes from a study of control samples from healthy donors and cancer patients. Produced via immunoSEQ multiplex PCR; TCRdb's table is partial and in-frame only. The data show 150,000 to 200,000 clones, roughly 88% seen once. Germline CDR1 and CDR2: MNHEY and SVGAGI. V was cut by 0 bases and J by 0 bases, with 8 bases left in between. The CDR3 is 15 amino acids. The V call is TRBV6-5, the J call TRBJ1-1; D call uncertain. The TCR was taken from a woman aged 25 to 39 in good health. Specimen: blood. CDR3 DNA sequence: TGTGCCAGCAGTTACTCGACTCGGTTGAACACTGAAGCTTTCTTT. It is translated as CASSYSTRLNTEAFF.